The subject of this entry is one T cell receptor (beta chain). The CDR3 runs to 14 residues. Trimming stripped 4 bases from V and 2 bases from J, with 10 bases between. Germline V gene lookup returns CDR1 MNHEY and CDR2 SVGEGT. The data are from a study of blood T cell repertoires in COVID-19. Repertoires were generated with immunoSEQ multiplex PCR, while TCRdb's copy carries only in-frame clones and drops some. The sample includes some 68,000 clones, less than 95% of them seen just once. Seattle participants joined during active infection and were tracked over time. V and J are TRBV6-2 or TRBV6-3 and TRBJ2-3, with D hard to call. The material sequenced was peripheral blood. This clonotype was sampled from a middle-aged man with COVID-19, enrolled during active disease. The CDR3 sequence is CASSLVVNTDTQYF. The CDR3 nucleotides read TGTGCCAGCAGTTTAGTTGTAAACACAGATACGCAGTATTTT.